One and the same sample provided the 21 T cell receptor beta chains below, sequenced in a study of shared clonotypes between healthy human individuals (dated by TCRdb to the early 2020s). Library generation was performed with the immunoSEQ multiplex PCR assay. TCRdb retrieved this table from immuneACCESS and kept in-frame rearrangements only. Not all clones are present; in checked studies, unresolved V genes account for under half, and no reason is known for the remainder. The sample includes about 2.4 million clones, with 85% to 95% observed a single time. The top ten clonotypes cover around 0.15% of the sample. Sample: naive CD4+ T cells sorted from blood. Sample cell subset or site, as interpreted from the label and publication: CD45RA+ positively selected. The source of these receptors is a young man in good health.

This clone was seen only a few times. J is TRBJ1-6 and V is TRBV19; a possible D gene is TRBD1 (6 bases). V lost 0 bases and J lost 0, with 6 bases in between. Looked up from germline, CDR1 is LNHDA and CDR2 is SQIVND (reference sequence). The CDR3 covers 16 residues. CDR3 sequence (DNA): TGTGCCAGTAGTATAGAGGGACACTCCTATAATTCACCCCTCCACTTT. Translated, it gives CASSIEGHSYNSPLHF.

The chain uses TRBV4-1 and TRBJ2-5; TRBD2 aligns across 11 bases. J was trimmed by 7 bases and V by 3 bases; bases with no gene match: 4. There are 14 residues in the CDR3. Per the germline V gene, CDR1 is MGHRA and CDR2 is YSYEKL. The CDR3 bases are TGCGCCAGCAGCCAGGCCGGGACTAGCGGGACCCAGTACTTC. Encoded protein: CASSQAGTSGTQYF.

The gene calls are TRBV9 and TRBJ1-4, with 7 nucleotides matching TRBD1. The CDR3 has 15 residues. With V trimmed by 3 bases and J by 2 bases, 4 bases remained unmatched. Germline V lookup: CDR1 SGDLS, CDR2 YYNGEE. CDR3 sequence: CASSARGSTNEKLFF. CDR3 sequence (DNA): TGTGCCAGCAGCGCCAGGGGGTCCACTAATGAAAAACTGTTTTTT.

The CDR3 DNA sequence: TGCGCCAGCAGCGTGGGACCGGCCTATGGCTACACCTTC. The encoded protein is CASSVGPAYGYTF. The chain joins TRBV5-1 to TRBJ1-2, with a weak D call TRBD1 (5 bases). Looked up from germline, CDR1 is SGHRS and CDR2 is YFSETQ. The CDR3 contains 13 residues. The ends were cut back, 4 bases at V and 4 bases at J, with 11 bases in the middle.

The chain couples TRBV6-6 to TRBJ2-5; 10 positions agree with TRBD2. Germline V gives CDR1 MNHNY, CDR2 SVGAGI (reference sequence). V trimming: 1 base; J trimming: 1 base; junction bases outside the gene matches: 3. This CDR3 is 16 amino acids long. CDR3 DNA sequence: TGTGCCAGCAGTTACTTTGTAGCGGGGGGCCAAGAGACCCAGTACTTC. Its protein is CASSYFVAGGQETQYF.

The V gene is TRBV30, the J gene TRBJ1-4, with D perhaps TRBD1 (6 bases). V was cut by 3 bases and J by 4 bases, with 15 bases left in between. The CDR3 length is 15 residues. CDR1 is GTSNPN, CDR2 SVGIG, per germline (reference sequence). CDR3 in amino acids: CAWSTGNPHNEKLFF. The CDR3 DNA follows: TGTGCCTGGAGCACAGGGAATCCGCATAATGAAAAACTGTTTTTT.

The chain is built from TRBV10-3 and TRBJ1-1, with 8 bases that match TRBD1. The CDR3 is made up of 15 amino acids. Losses at the gene ends were 10 bases for V and 1 base for J; bases not matched to a gene: 11. Germline CDR1 is ENHRY and CDR2 is SYGVKD. CDR3 residues: CATGLFGQGNTEAFF. For the CDR3, the DNA is TGTGCCACCGGCCTTTTCGGACAGGGGAACACTGAAGCTTTCTTT.

The gene calls are TRBV6-1 and TRBJ2-7; 9 nucleotides match TRBD1. Losses at the gene ends were 6 bases for V and 4 bases for J; bases not matched to a gene: 7. CDR3 length: 14 amino acids. Germline assignment: CDR1 MNHNS and CDR2 SASEGT. The CDR3 spells CASRRDRERYEQYF. The DNA of the CDR3 is TGTGCCAGCAGACGGGACAGGGAGAGATACGAGCAGTACTTC.

This chain joins TRBV30 and TRBJ2-1, with TRBD1 as a possible D gene (6 bases). Germline V lookup: CDR1 GTSNPN, CDR2 SVGIG (reference sequence). The ends were cut back, 5 bases at V and 12 bases at J, with 14 bases in the middle. The length of the CDR3 is 11 residues. The DNA for the CDR3 is TGTGCCTGGGGGGTCATACAGGGGCAGTTCTTC. It encodes CAWGVIQGQFF.

Worth noting for this clone: Other DNA sequences in the sample encode the same CDR3. This rearrangement joins TRBV7-3 to TRBJ2-1, with D possibly being TRBD1 or TRBD2 (6 bases each). There are 15 residues in the CDR3. V was cut by 2 bases and J by 4 bases, with 12 bases left in between. Per the germline V gene, CDR1 is SGHTA and CDR2 is FQGTGA. This chain's CDR3 is CASSLEGGPYNEQFF. In DNA, the CDR3 is TGTGCCAGCAGCTTAGAGGGGGGCCCTTACAATGAGCAGTTCTTC.

The CDR3 nucleotides are TGTGCCAGCTCACCACTTGGACTAGCGAACGAGCAGTACTTC. It specifies CASSPLGLANEQYF. The V call is TRBV18, the J call TRBJ2-7; 9 bases match TRBD2. Germline-derived CDR1 and CDR2 are KGHSH and LQKENI. The CDR3 runs to 14 residues. J lost 5 bases, V lost 1 base, and 3 bases had no gene match.

The chain links TRBV29-1 to TRBJ2-4; possible D gene TRBD1, 5 bases. The CDR3 totals 15 residues. Germline V gene data show CDR1 as SQVTM and CDR2 as ANQGSEA. V lost 3 bases and J 1 base, leaving 13 bases between the germline ends. This CDR3 reads CSVDTSGSAKNIQYF. The DNA of the CDR3 is TGCAGCGTTGATACGTCAGGGTCGGCCAAAAACATTCAGTACTTC.

This rearrangement joins TRBV27 to TRBJ2-5, with D hard to call. CDR3 size: 15 residues. Germline assignment: CDR1 MNHEY and CDR2 SMNVEV (reference sequence). Trimming took 5 bases from V and 1 from J, leaving 14 bases between them. The CDR3 here is CASSRFLVGQETQYF. The CDR3, as DNA: TGTGCCAGCAGTCGGTTTTTGGTAGGCCAAGAGACCCAGTACTTC.

This chain links TRBV18 with TRBJ1-1, with 7 bases that match TRBD1. This CDR3 is 13 amino acids long. J lost 2 bases, V lost 8 bases, and 5 bases had no gene match. CDR1 and CDR2 from the germline V gene are KGHSH and LQKENI. CDR3 DNA sequence: TGTGCCAGCCTCGGGACAGTCAACACTGAAGCTTTCTTT. Protein: CASLGTVNTEAFF. Looking up the rest from reference TRBV18 and TRBJ1-1 gives the full variable domain: NAGVMQNPRHLVRRRGQEARLRCSPMKGHSHVYWYRQLPEEGLKFMVYLQKENIIDESGMPKERFSAEFPKEGPSILRIQQVVRGDSAAYFCASLGTVNTEAFFGQGTRLTVV.

The chain links TRBV6-5 to TRBJ1-2; TRBD1 might be the D (5 bases). V lost 7 bases and J lost 6, with 15 bases in between. The length of the CDR3 is 13 residues. CDR1 is MNHEY and CDR2 is SVGAGI in the germline V gene. The CDR3 sequence: CASKGQGGDGYTF. In DNA form, the CDR3 reads TGTGCCAGCAAGGGGCAGGGCGGGGATGGCTACACCTTC.

The rearrangement uses TRBV2 and TRBJ1-1; D is unclear. This CDR3 comprises 14 residues. Trimming took 1 base from V and 0 from J, leaving 6 bases between them. Germline assignment: CDR1 SNHLY and CDR2 FYNNEI. CDR3 region: CASSEEAVNTEAFF. The DNA for the CDR3 is TGTGCCAGCAGTGAAGAAGCAGTGAACACTGAAGCTTTCTTT. Supplemented by reference TRBV2 and TRBJ1-1, the full variable domain reads EPEVTQTPSHQVTQMGQEVILRCVPISNHLYFYWYRQILGQKVEFLVSFYNNEISEKSEIFDDQFSVERPDGSNFTLKIRSTKLEDSAMYFCASSEEAVNTEAFFGQGTRLTVV.

This clone came up once. The CDR3 is CASSQTTGGYGYTF. The CDR3 DNA sequence: TGCGCCAGCAGCCAGACGACAGGGGGATATGGCTACACCTTC. The chain carries TRBV5-1 and TRBJ1-2, with 9 bases that match TRBD1. Germline lookup yields CDR1 SGHRS and CDR2 YFSETQ. This CDR3 contains 14 residues. Unmatched junction bases numbered 6, after V lost 4 bases and J lost 5 bases.

The rearrangement joins TRBV6-1 to TRBJ2-2; D unclear. Germline lookup yields CDR1 MNHNS and CDR2 SASEGT. The CDR3 extends over 13 amino acids. The V gene lost 2 bases and the J gene lost 7 bases, with 8 bases spanning the gap. The CDR3 protein is CASSEQWGGELFF. DNA for the CDR3: TGTGCCAGCAGTGAACAATGGGGCGGGGAGCTGTTTTTT.

The rearrangement joins TRBV5-4 to TRBJ1-2; a possible D gene is TRBD1 (6 bases). The CDR3 is made up of 16 amino acids. CDR1 is SGHNT, CDR2 YYREEE, per germline (reference sequence). V was cut by 0 bases and J by 3 bases, with 15 bases left in between. Written as DNA, the CDR3 is TGTGCCAGCAGCTTGGCAGCCGGGGGCGTTTACTATGGCTACACCTTC. Its protein is CASSLAAGGVYYGYTF.

This clone appeared once. This chain links TRBV2 with TRBJ2-7, with D perhaps given as TRBD1 or TRBD2 (5 bases each). This CDR3 contains 13 residues. Between the trimmed V and J ends, which lost 7 bases and 7 bases, there was a span of 17 bases. Looked up from germline, CDR1 is SNHLY and CDR2 is FYNNEI. Here the CDR3 DNA reads TGTGCCAGCATATTGGGGGACCTAGGAGAGCAGTACTTC. Translated: CASILGDLGEQYF.

The CDR3 protein is CATSRVADTGELFF. CDR3 DNA: TGTGCCACCAGCAGAGTGGCAGACACCGGGGAGCTGTTTTTT. The chain uses TRBV15 and TRBJ2-2; D is unresolved. The germline CDR1 and CDR2 sequences are LNHNV and YYDKDF (reference sequence). Trimming took 1 base from V and 3 from J, leaving 6 bases between them. The CDR3 sequence is 14 residues long.